This T cell receptor beta chain originates from a study of OX40 agonist ivuxolimab in advanced cancers. Sequencing used immunoSEQ multiplex PCR; TCRdb keeps in-frame clones, though not all of them. Among about 45,000 clones listed, about 79% were seen once. This clone was detected once. Germline assignment: CDR1 SGHTS and CDR2 YDEGEE. The CDR3 runs 16 residues. The junction had 15 bases not matched to a gene; V was cut back by 4 bases and J by 8 bases. The chain couples TRBV5-8 to TRBJ1-2, with 9 bases identical to TRBD1. This TCR derives from an adult with an advanced solid tumor such as melanoma, head and neck, liver or kidney cancer. Here the sequenced sample was CD4+ or CD8+ T cells sorted from blood, taken in a trial of the OX40 agonist ivuxolimab. The CDR3 nucleotides read TGTGCCAGCAGCCCTAGGACAGGGGATCTTAGTAAGGGCTACACCTTC. This translates into CASSPRTGDLSKGYTF.